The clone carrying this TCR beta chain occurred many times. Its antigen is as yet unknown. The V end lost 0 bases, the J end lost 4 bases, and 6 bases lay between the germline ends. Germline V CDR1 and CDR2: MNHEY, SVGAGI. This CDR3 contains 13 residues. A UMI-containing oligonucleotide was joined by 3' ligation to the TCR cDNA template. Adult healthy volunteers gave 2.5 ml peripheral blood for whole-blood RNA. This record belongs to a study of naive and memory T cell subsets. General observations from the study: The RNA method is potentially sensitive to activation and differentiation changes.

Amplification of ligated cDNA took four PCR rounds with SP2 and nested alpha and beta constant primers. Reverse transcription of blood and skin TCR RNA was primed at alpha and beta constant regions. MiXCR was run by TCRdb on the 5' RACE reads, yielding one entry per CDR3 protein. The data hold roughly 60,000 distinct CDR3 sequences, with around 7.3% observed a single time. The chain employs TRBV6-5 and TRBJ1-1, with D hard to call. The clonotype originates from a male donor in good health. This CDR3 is CASSYSGGTEAFF. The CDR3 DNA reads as TGTGCCAGCAGTTACTCGGGAGGCACTGAAGCTTTCTTT.